This T cell receptor beta chain was obtained from a study of control samples from healthy donors and cancer patients. The repertoire was sequenced with immunoSEQ multiplex PCR; TCRdb's copy has only in-frame clones and lacks some. Seen here are about 12,000 clones, more than 75% observed once, and the top ten hold 2.5% to 3.5%. The receptor's source is a male donor with melanoma. The material sequenced was formalin-fixed, paraffin-embedded tissue.

The CDR3 loop is CASSQESPMDLPFSGLFF. As DNA, the CDR3 is TGCGCCAGCAGCCAAGAGAGTCCAATGGATTTACCCTTTTCAGGGCTGTTTTTT. The rearrangement links TRBV4-3 to TRBJ1-4, with D perhaps matching TRBD1 (5 bases). Looked up from germline, CDR1 is LGHNA and CDR2 is YSLEER. This CDR3 contains 18 residues. V lost 0 bases, J lost 14 bases, and 28 bases lay in between.